This TCR beta chain was retrieved from a study of blood T cell repertoires in COVID-19 (dated by TCRdb to the early 2020s). With respect to the entire study: The collaborator samples originated in the United States, Italy and Spain and spanned the acute and convalescent phases of COVID-19. Where available, HLA class I and class II types were obtained from metadata supplied by the sample provider rather than from assay-based typing. The repertoires were released in a freely available public database intended as a resource for research on the immune response to SARS-CoV-2. The prospective study material was composed of cDNA or gDNA derived from T cells, B-cell-depleted T cells, or PBMCs. The samples were drawn from the first 160 participants of the ongoing ImmuneRACE study and from 950 to 1,500 subjects provided by 6 global collaborators. The sample metadata nearly always contained a de-identified subject ID, COVID-19 status, age in years and sex. Deeply sampled blood TCRbeta repertoires from subjects exposed to, actively infected with, or recovered from COVID-19 were included in the dataset.

Study-wide conclusions, independent of this receptor: The quantity of clinical and demographic metadata differed by source and by participant and was supplied without curation.

TCRbeta CDR3 regions were amplified from genomic DNA using the immunoSEQ Assay, a bias-controlled multiplex PCR. For the original study's pipeline: Nucleated cell counts per sample were estimated from amplification of reference gene primers within the assay. Sequence reads were collapsed and filtered to measure the absolute abundance of every unique TCRbeta CDR3 rearrangement. For each sample, productive Simpson clonality was calculated as the square root of Simpson's diversity index across productive rearrangements. TCRdb obtained this table from immuneACCESS and retained in-frame rearrangements with V and J assigned. These tables miss some clones; where compared with another copy, unresolved V genes account for less than half of the shortfall, and the remainder is unexplained. The DNA was the basis for D and trimming; V, J and clone size are from that table. The sample profile shows over 100,000 clones; about 89% of them were found once. Almost 4.5% of the sample is in the top ten clones.

Collaborating institutions collected whole blood in K2EDTA tubes following their own protocols. Collaborator samples were shipped for TCRbeta analysis as frozen whole blood, isolated PBMCs, or DNA extracted from either sample type. This clone was seen only a few times. The target of this receptor is not known. Base qualities were left out, and no much larger clone turns up one base away. The TCR was taken from a man aged 40-55 years with acute or convalescent COVID-19. The specimen sequenced was peripheral blood.

The DNA sequence is given as TGTGCCAGCAGCATTGGAGGCAGAATGAACACTGAAGCTTTCTTT. Its translation is CASSIGGRMNTEAFF. The chain is made from TRBV5-5 and TRBJ1-1; no D gene can be assigned with confidence. The CDR3 runs 15 residues from the cysteine to the phenylalanine. The only DNA kept is the CDR3, 45 bases in frame from the first base. CDR1 is given as SGHKS and CDR2 as YYEKEE, both from the germline V gene (reference sequence). V is shortened by 4 bases, J by 0 bases, and the region joining them spans 13 bases.